Listed below are T cell receptor beta chains from one sample, sequenced in a study of T cells in Graves' hyperthyroidism and ophthalmopathy. Using its own MiXCR run on the multiplex PCR reads, TCRdb lists one record per CDR3 protein. The table shows 600,000 or so distinct CDR3 sequences, with approximately 15% occurring only once. The sequenced sample consisted of blood. The origin of the receptors is a woman aged 50 to 60 with Graves' ophthalmopathy. Each CDR3 is given with its conserved first and last residue. Not every row has a clone size; where given, it reads once, few, many or a size class.

clone size: .; J gene: TRBJ1-2; V gene: TRBV6-1; CDR3 protein: CASSVGVLAGYTF
clone size: many; J gene: TRBJ1-5; V gene: TRBV20-1; CDR3 protein: CSARGQGLQPQHF
clone size: .; J gene: TRBJ2-7; V gene: TRBV12-3/TRBV12-4; CDR3 protein: CASKETGGRYEQYF
clone size: .; J gene: TRBJ1-6; V gene: TRBV6-2/TRBV6-3; CDR3 protein: CASRQPGQGANSPLHF
clone size: .; J gene: TRBJ1-5; V gene: TRBV10-1; CDR3 protein: CASSESPTRSNQPQHF
clone size: few; J gene: TRBJ2-7; V gene: TRBV20-1; CDR3 protein: CSAPTAGGKSYEQYF
clone size: few; J gene: TRBJ2-3; V gene: TRBV6-1; CDR3 protein: CASRPQLSTSGTSTDTQYF
clone size: .; J gene: TRBJ2-3; V gene: TRBV29-1; CDR3 protein: CSVVWGQDTDTQYF
clone size: few; J gene: TRBJ2-7; V gene: TRBV10-3; CDR3 protein: CATAVAGEYEQYF
clone size: .; J gene: TRBJ1-1; V gene: TRBV29-1; CDR3 protein: CSVRAGTDDTEAFF
clone size: .; J gene: TRBJ2-2; V gene: TRBV7-9; CDR3 protein: CASSLVGLSAGELFF
clone size: .; J gene: TRBJ1-6; V gene: TRBV4-3; CDR3 protein: CASSQSSRGINSPLHF
clone size: few; J gene: TRBJ2-2; V gene: TRBV7-9; CDR3 protein: CASSYRLRDRGHTGELFF
clone size: many; J gene: TRBJ1-4; V gene: TRBV19; CDR3 protein: CASSTYPDPTETNEKLFF
clone size: .; J gene: TRBJ2-3; V gene: TRBV28; CDR3 protein: CASRASGTLSYF
clone size: few; J gene: TRBJ2-2; V gene: TRBV29-1; CDR3 protein: CSVDRDVTGELFF
clone size: .; J gene: TRBJ1-4; V gene: TRBV6-1; CDR3 protein: CASSEMGATNEKLFF
clone size: .; J gene: TRBJ2-3; V gene: TRBV19; CDR3 protein: CASSRTHSYDTQYF
clone size: many; J gene: TRBJ2-3; V gene: TRBV28; CDR3 protein: CASSLVGLAGPTDTQYF
clone size: many; J gene: TRBJ2-1; V gene: TRBV5-1; CDR3 protein: CASSPTSGRAHEQFF
clone size: few; J gene: TRBJ1-1; V gene: TRBV14; CDR3 protein: CASSRRQYTEAFF
clone size: .; J gene: TRBJ1-1; V gene: TRBV16; CDR3 protein: CASSQPPEALGAFF
clone size: many; J gene: TRBJ2-7; V gene: TRBV28; CDR3 protein: CASRRTGTGGLGEQYF
clone size: .; J gene: TRBJ2-2; V gene: TRBV24-1; CDR3 protein: CATSDLRQGGELFF
clone size: .; J gene: TRBJ2-7; V gene: TRBV5-1; CDR3 protein: CASNPGLSSYEQYF
clone size: many; J gene: TRBJ1-1; V gene: TRBV7-2; CDR3 protein: CASSLLGLGTEAFF
clone size: many; J gene: TRBJ2-2; V gene: TRBV2; CDR3 protein: CASREQDWYTGELFF
clone size: .; J gene: TRBJ1-4; V gene: TRBV20-1; CDR3 protein: CSAQQWPQGLLFF
clone size: many; J gene: TRBJ2-3; V gene: TRBV20-1; CDR3 protein: CSAGRTSEGDTQYF
clone size: many; J gene: TRBJ1-2; V gene: TRBV12-3/TRBV12-4; CDR3 protein: CASRFPLEGYTF
clone size: many; J gene: TRBJ1-2; V gene: TRBV28; CDR3 protein: CASSFFAPNYGYTF
clone size: many; J gene: TRBJ2-4; V gene: TRBV28; CDR3 protein: CARGIGTGNIQYF
clone size: .; J gene: TRBJ1-5; V gene: TRBV29-1; CDR3 protein: CSVGLGVHQPQHF
clone size: few; J gene: TRBJ2-3; V gene: TRBV7-9; CDR3 protein: CASSRTGGVYF
clone size: few; J gene: TRBJ2-7; V gene: TRBV27; CDR3 protein: CASRRPGTPSYEQYF